Following are 20 T cell receptor beta chains from one sample sequenced in a study of blood T cells in healthy people across ages. For the second PCR, which ran for about 7 to 12 cycles, a sample-barcoded 5' primer and a J-beta primer mix were used. Using its own MiXCR run on the 5' RACE reads, TCRdb lists one record per CDR3 protein. The profile shows 710,000 or so distinct CDR3 sequences, over 20% of them singletons. Input material: blood. The receptors here all came from a man aged 70-80 years in good health.

In its sample, this clonotype was seen many times. The chain recombines TRBV19 with TRBJ2-7; maybe TRBD1 (5 bases). CDR3 length: 13 residues. Germline lookup yields CDR1 LNHDA and CDR2 SQIVND (reference sequence). V lost 4 bases and J 4 bases, leaving 11 bases between the germline ends. CDR3 sequence: CASSTLQGYEQYF. Here the CDR3 DNA reads TGTGCCAGTAGTACCCTGCAGGGTTACGAGCAGTACTTC.

This clonotype was counted at least ten times. This chain joins TRBV5-1 and TRBJ2-7; D possibly corresponds to TRBD2 (6 bases). The CDR3 has 13 amino acids. The germline V gene has CDR1 SGHRS and CDR2 YFSETQ. V dropped 5 bases and J dropped 3 bases, with 12 bases sitting between them. CDR3 bases: TGCGCCAGCAGTTATAGCGGCAACTACGAGCAGTACTTC. Its translation: CASSYSGNYEQYF.

In this sample, this clonotype turned up once. This chain joins TRBV20-1 and TRBJ2-1; 14 bases match TRBD2. The DNA end is a closer match to TRBJ2-7, so the J assignment may be wrong. Germline lookup yields CDR1 DFQATT and CDR2 SNEGSKA (reference sequence). This CDR3 comprises 16 residues. The CDR3 region is CSARDRGTSGSYEQYF. The DNA of the CDR3 is TGCAGTGCTAGAGATAGGGGGACTAGCGGGAGCTACGAGCAGTACTTC.

In its sample, this clonotype was seen many times. This rearrangement joins TRBV5-5 to TRBJ2-7; 11 bases agree with TRBD2. Looked up from germline, CDR1 is SGHKS and CDR2 is YYEKEE (reference sequence). The CDR3 is 14 residues long. V lost 2 bases to trimming and J lost 3 bases; unmatched junction nucleotides: 1. CDR3 DNA sequence: TGTGCCAGCAGCTTAACTAGCGGGGGCTACGAGCAGTACTTC. As protein: CASSLTSGGYEQYF.

The chain couples TRBV10-1 to TRBJ2-1; 10 bases agree with TRBD1. The germline gives CDR1 WNHNN, CDR2 SYGVQD (reference sequence). Unmatched junction bases numbered 7, after V lost 7 bases and J lost 7 bases. CDR3 length: 14 amino acids. CDR3 amino acids: CASNPGTGVNEQFF. Written as DNA, the CDR3 is TGCGCCAGCAATCCCGGGACAGGGGTGAATGAGCAGTTCTTC.

This chain's CDR3 is CASSGLAGRAYEQYF. The DNA of the CDR3 is TGTGCCAGCAGTGGACTAGCGGGGCGGGCCTACGAGCAGTACTTC. This rearrangement joins TRBV6-6 to TRBJ2-7; 12 bases map to TRBD2. The J segment lost 2 bases and the V segment lost 5 bases, leaving 4 bases of the junction unmatched. CDR1 MNHNY and CDR2 SVGAGI come from the germline V gene (reference sequence). The CDR3 covers 15 residues.

The chain employs TRBV7-6 and TRBJ2-5; D not resolved. Trimming removed 5 bases at V and 3 bases at J, with 16 bases between. CDR1 is SGHVS, CDR2 FNYEAQ, per germline. The CDR3 runs 15 residues. CDR3 bases: TGTGCCAGCAGCCCAATTTATGGTGAGGAAGAGACCCAGTACTTC. Amino acids: CASSPIYGEEETQYF.

The rearrangement uses TRBV7-9 and TRBJ2-7, with D perhaps being TRBD1 or TRBD2 (5 bases each). CDR1 is SEHNR and CDR2 is FQNEAQ in the germline V gene (reference sequence). Trimming removed 1 base at V and 6 bases at J, with 13 bases between. CDR3 length equals 14 residues. Written as DNA, the CDR3 is TGTGCCAGCAGCTTAGAACAGGCCGCGGGCGAGCAGTACTTC. Encoded protein: CASSLEQAAGEQYF.

This clonotype has a handful of counts. V gene TRBV28 combines with J gene TRBJ2-4; the D is unclear. The CDR3 covers 13 residues. V was pared by 11 bases and J by 0 bases, with 11 bases between. Germline-derived CDR1 and CDR2 are MDHEN and SYDVKM. CDR3 sequence (DNA): TGTGCCGCAGCCGGGCTAGCCAAAAACATTCAGTACTTC. Amino acids: CAAAGLAKNIQYF.

In its sample, this clonotype was seen a few times. The chain uses TRBV7-9 and TRBJ1-2, with D possibly TRBD1 on 6 matching bases. Trimming shortened V by 2 bases and J by 4 bases, and 17 bases separated the two germline ends. The germline V gene encodes CDR1 SEHNR and CDR2 FQNEAQ (reference sequence). The CDR3 is 16 amino acids. For the CDR3, the DNA is TGTGCCAGCAGCTTATTGGGGGGCTACACGTCCTATGGCTACACCTTC. Translation: CASSLLGGYTSYGYTF. The full variable domain, its missing parts supplied by reference TRBV7-9 and TRBJ1-2, is DTGVSQNPRHKITKRGQNVTFRCDPISEHNRLYWYRQTLGQGPEFLTYFQNEAQLEKSRLLSDRFSAERPKGSFSTLEIQRTEQGDSAMYLCASSLLGGYTSYGYTFGSGTRLTVV.

The chain uses TRBV2 and TRBJ2-4; 16 nucleotides line up with TRBD2. Germline CDR1 SNHLY, CDR2 FYNNEI. The CDR3 has 17 amino acids. After removal of 6 bases from V and 3 bases from J, the junction contained 5 bases not matched to a gene. CDR3 sequence reads: CASRAGLAGGLKNIQYF. The CDR3, as DNA: TGTGCCAGCAGAGCGGGACTAGCGGGAGGGCTCAAAAACATTCAGTACTTC.

This clonotype was seen a handful of times. The rearrangement uses TRBV4-3 and TRBJ1-1; 8 bases agree with TRBD1. Germline V gene lookup returns CDR1 LGHNA and CDR2 YSLEER. The CDR3 spans 16 residues. V trimming: 1 base; J trimming: 4 bases; junction bases outside the gene matches: 8. The CDR3 sequence is CASSQGAGGAFTEAFF. The CDR3 nucleotides read TGCGCCAGCAGCCAAGGGGCAGGGGGCGCGTTCACTGAAGCTTTCTTT.

The V gene is TRBV3-1, the J gene TRBJ2-1; D may be TRBD1 (5 bases). V was clipped by 1 base and J by 5 bases, with 12 bases between them. Germline values: CDR1 LGHDT, CDR2 YNNKEL (reference sequence). The CDR3 runs to 15 residues. The CDR3 reads CASSQGARVDNEQFF. The CDR3 region has the DNA TGTGCCAGCAGCCAAGGTGCCAGGGTGGACAATGAGCAGTTCTTC.

This chain links TRBV7-9 with TRBJ2-1, with no clear D. The CDR3 consists of 12 residues. Germline CDR1 reads SEHNR; CDR2 reads FQNEAQ (reference sequence). Trimming removed 0 bases at V and 9 bases at J, with 6 bases between. The CDR3 spells CASSLAFREQFF. CDR3 coding DNA: TGTGCCAGCAGCTTAGCCTTCCGTGAGCAGTTCTTC.

In this sample, this clonotype turned up a few times. The V gene is TRBV24-1, the J gene TRBJ2-2; possible D gene TRBD1, 5 bases. V was clipped by 5 bases and J by 0 bases, with 9 bases between them. The CDR3 totals 15 residues. Germline CDR1 and CDR2: KGHDR and SFDVKD. In DNA, the CDR3 is TGTGCCACCAGTGGGACACTCGCGAACACCGGGGAGCTGTTTTTT. Residues: CATSGTLANTGELFF.

This clonotype occurred a few times. This chain links TRBV11-2 with TRBJ1-2; perhaps TRBD1 as D (5 bases). The CDR3 covers 14 residues. The V gene's germline CDR1 is SGHAT and CDR2 FQNNGV. V shed 1 base and J shed 3 bases, with 9 bases lying between them. CDR3 DNA sequence: TGTGCCAGCAGCTTAGCAGGGTCCTACTATGGCTACACCTTC. Protein: CASSLAGSYYGYTF.

The V and J genes are TRBV7-9 and TRBJ2-5; D not resolved. The J call may be incorrect, as the DNA end agrees better with TRBJ2-7. The CDR3 is 13 amino acids. The V gene's germline CDR1 is SEHNR and CDR2 FQNEAQ (reference sequence). In DNA, the CDR3 is TGTGCCAGCAGCCGCGAAAACTCCTACGAGCAGTACTTC. Its translation is CASSRENSYEQYF.

The chain couples TRBV3-1 to TRBJ2-5; perhaps TRBD2 as D (6 bases). The V gene lost 1 base and the J gene lost 7 bases, with 10 bases spanning the gap. CDR1 and CDR2 from the germline V gene are LGHDT and YNNKEL (reference sequence). The CDR3 spans 13 residues. The DNA for the CDR3 is TGTGCCAGCAGCCAAGTTGTCGGGGGGACCCAGTACTTC. Residues: CASSQVVGGTQYF.

This clonotype was detected only a few times. It may be a read error: a sequence one base away is much more abundant. The chain joins TRBV7-8 to TRBJ2-3; the D is unclear. The CDR3 is 14 amino acids. CDR1 is SGHVS and CDR2 is FQNEAQ in the germline V gene. The CDR3 nucleotides are TGTGCCAGCAGCTTAAGTCCACAGCTAAATACGCGGTATTTT. This gives the protein CASSLSPQLNTRYF.

The V gene is TRBV6-5, the J gene TRBJ2-7; D is perhaps TRBD1 (5 bases). V was cut by 8 bases and J by 8 bases, with 13 bases left in between. The CDR3 has 11 residues. CDR1 MNHEY and CDR2 SVGAGI come from the germline V gene. DNA of the CDR3: TGTGCCAGCTCCATCGCAGGGAAGCAGTACTTC. Translation gives CASSIAGKQYF.